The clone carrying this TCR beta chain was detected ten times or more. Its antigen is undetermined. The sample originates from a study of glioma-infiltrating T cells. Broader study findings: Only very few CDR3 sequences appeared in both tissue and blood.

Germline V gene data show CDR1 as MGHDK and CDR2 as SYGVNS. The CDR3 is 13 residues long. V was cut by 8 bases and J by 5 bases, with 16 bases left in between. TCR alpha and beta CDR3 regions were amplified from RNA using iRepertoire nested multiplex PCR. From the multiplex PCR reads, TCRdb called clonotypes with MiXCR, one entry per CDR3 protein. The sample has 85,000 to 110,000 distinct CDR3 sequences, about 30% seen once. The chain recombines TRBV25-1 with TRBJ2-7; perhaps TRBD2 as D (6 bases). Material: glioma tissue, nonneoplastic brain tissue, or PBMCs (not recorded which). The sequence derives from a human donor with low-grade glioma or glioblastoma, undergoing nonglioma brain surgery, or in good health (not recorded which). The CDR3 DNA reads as TGTGCCAGCCATGGTACCGGGGGTCACGAGCAGTACTTC. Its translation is CASHGTGGHEQYF.